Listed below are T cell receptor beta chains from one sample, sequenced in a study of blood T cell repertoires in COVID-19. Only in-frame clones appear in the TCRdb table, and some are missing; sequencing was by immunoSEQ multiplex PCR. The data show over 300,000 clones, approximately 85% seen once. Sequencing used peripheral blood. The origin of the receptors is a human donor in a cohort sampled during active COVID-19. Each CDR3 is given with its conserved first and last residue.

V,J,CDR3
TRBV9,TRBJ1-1,CASSMSDRENTEAFF
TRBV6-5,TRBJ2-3,CASSSKSGTDTQYF
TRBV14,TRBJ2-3,CASSLVWGGASTDTQYF
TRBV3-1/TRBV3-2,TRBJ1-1,CASSPGQVFVEAFF
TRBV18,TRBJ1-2,CASSDKSGQTHYGYTF
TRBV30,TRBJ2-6,CAWTRGPSGANVLTF
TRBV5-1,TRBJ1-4,CATSRGASGANEKLFF
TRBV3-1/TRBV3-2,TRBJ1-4,CASSRTAQFNEKLFF
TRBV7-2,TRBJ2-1,CASSLVSYNEQFF
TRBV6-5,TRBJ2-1,CASSSLLAGVDNEQFF